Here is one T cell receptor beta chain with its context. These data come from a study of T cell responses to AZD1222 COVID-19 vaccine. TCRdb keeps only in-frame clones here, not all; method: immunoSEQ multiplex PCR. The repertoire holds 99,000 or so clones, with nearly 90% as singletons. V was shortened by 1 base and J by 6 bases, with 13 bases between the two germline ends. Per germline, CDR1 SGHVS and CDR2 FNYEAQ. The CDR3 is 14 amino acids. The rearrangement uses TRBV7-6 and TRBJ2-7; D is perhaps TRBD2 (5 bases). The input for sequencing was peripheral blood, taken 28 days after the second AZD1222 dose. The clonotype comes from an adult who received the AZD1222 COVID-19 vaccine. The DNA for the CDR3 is TGTGCCAGCAGCTTAGTGGCCGGGGTAAGCGAGCAGTACTTC. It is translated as CASSLVAGVSEQYF.